The rows below give T cell receptor beta chains drawn from one sample of a study of blood T cells in healthy people across ages. TCRdb called the 5' RACE reads again in MiXCR, with one record for every CDR3 protein. The sample holds 1.5 million to 1.8 million distinct CDR3 sequences; roughly 43% are singletons and the top ten take 4%. The sample taken for sequencing was blood. Every receptor here comes from a woman aged 18-29 years in good health. Each CDR3 is given with its conserved first and last residue. The order of the fields is V gene, clone size, D gene, J gene, CDR3 DNA, CDR3 protein. D genes are given only for firm matches. The size of a clone is reported for some rows only, either as once, few or many, or as a class for expanded clones.

v_call: TRBV12-3/TRBV12-4
clone_size: NA
d_call: TRBD2
j_call: TRBJ2-1
cdr3_nt: TGTGCCAGCCTTAAGCGGGGGTACAATGAGCAGTTCTTC
cdr3_aa: CASLKRGYNEQFF

v_call: TRBV4-2
clone_size: NA
d_call: NA
j_call: TRBJ2-1
cdr3_nt: TGTGCCAGCAGCCAAGAGCCGGGGAACAATGAGCAGTTCTTC
cdr3_aa: CASSQEPGNNEQFF

v_call: TRBV21-1
clone_size: NA
d_call: NA
j_call: TRBJ1-5
cdr3_nt: TGTGCCAGCAGCAACTATCCCAATGCTTTACCGGGACAGGGGGCCCGTGGGAGCAATCAGCCCCAGCATTTT
cdr3_aa: CASSNYPNALPGQGARGSNQPQHF

v_call: TRBV20-1
clone_size: NA
d_call: NA
j_call: TRBJ2-5
cdr3_nt: TGCAGTGCGAGAGCCCGGGGTAGGGCCTGGGAGCAGTACTTC
cdr3_aa: CSARARGRAWEQYF

v_call: TRBV7-2
clone_size: NA
d_call: NA
j_call: TRBJ1-2
cdr3_nt: TGTGCCAGCAGCTTAGAAGGGGTGGATGGCTACACCTTC
cdr3_aa: CASSLEGVDGYTF

v_call: TRBV12-3/TRBV12-4
clone_size: NA
d_call: TRBD1
j_call: TRBJ2-3
cdr3_nt: TGTGCCAGCACCGCCGGGACAGGGCCCGCAGATACGCAGTATTTT
cdr3_aa: CASTAGTGPADTQYF

v_call: TRBV6-2/TRBV6-3
clone_size: NA
d_call: NA
j_call: TRBJ1-5
cdr3_nt: TGTGCCAGCAGCCTTAGGGAGTTTCGTGATCAGCCCCAGCATTTT
cdr3_aa: CASSLREFRDQPQHF

v_call: TRBV3-1
clone_size: NA
d_call: NA
j_call: TRBJ1-5
cdr3_nt: TGTGCCAGCAGCCAAGAGTATCAGCCCCAGCATTTT
cdr3_aa: CASSQEYQPQHF

v_call: TRBV30
clone_size: NA
d_call: NA
j_call: TRBJ1-4
cdr3_nt: TGTGCCTGGAGTGTACGGGGGCAGGCCTCTAATGAAAAACTGTTTTTT
cdr3_aa: CAWSVRGQASNEKLFF

v_call: TRBV7-8
clone_size: NA
d_call: NA
j_call: TRBJ2-3
cdr3_nt: TGTGCCAGCAGCTTAGCCTCGGGACTTAGCGCAGATACGCAGTATTTT
cdr3_aa: CASSLASGLSADTQYF

v_call: TRBV7-2
clone_size: many
d_call: NA
j_call: TRBJ2-3
cdr3_nt: TGTGCCAGCAGCCCCCATAGTCTGGGGGCTACAGATACGCAGTATTTT
cdr3_aa: CASSPHSLGATDTQYF

v_call: TRBV12-3/TRBV12-4
clone_size: few
d_call: TRBD1
j_call: TRBJ2-1
cdr3_nt: TGTGCCAGCACCCTGGGGGACAGGGGAAGCCTCTACAATGAGCAGTTCTTC
cdr3_aa: CASTLGDRGSLYNEQFF

v_call: TRBV6-5
clone_size: NA
d_call: NA
j_call: TRBJ1-5
cdr3_nt: TGTGCCAGCAGCCGCGAGGGTCGATATCAGCCCCAGCATTTT
cdr3_aa: CASSREGRYQPQHF

v_call: TRBV3-1
clone_size: NA
d_call: TRBD2
j_call: TRBJ2-7
cdr3_nt: TGTGCCAGCAGCCGACTAGCGGTCTACAATGAGCAGTACTTC
cdr3_aa: CASSRLAVYNEQYF

v_call: TRBV10-3
clone_size: NA
d_call: TRBD1
j_call: TRBJ1-5
cdr3_nt: TGTGCCATCAGTCCCGGGACAGGGCGGATAGGACAGCCCCAGCATTTT
cdr3_aa: CAISPGTGRIGQPQHF

v_call: TRBV6-2/TRBV6-3
clone_size: few
d_call: NA
j_call: TRBJ1-1
cdr3_nt: TGTGCCAGCAGTCGGAGGAGGAACACTGAAGCTTTCTTT
cdr3_aa: CASSRRRNTEAFF

v_call: TRBV2
clone_size: few
d_call: NA
j_call: TRBJ2-3
cdr3_nt: TGTGCCAGCAAAAGCGGTGGGACAGATACGCAGTATTTT
cdr3_aa: CASKSGGTDTQYF

v_call: TRBV20-1
clone_size: few
d_call: NA
j_call: TRBJ2-3
cdr3_nt: TGCAGTCCCATCCAATGGGAATCCGGTGCGGATACGCAGTATTTT
cdr3_aa: CSPIQWESGADTQYF

v_call: TRBV11-2
clone_size: many
d_call: NA
j_call: TRBJ1-2
cdr3_nt: TGCGCCAGCAGCTTGGACAGATACTATGGCTACACCTTC
cdr3_aa: CASSLDRYYGYTF

v_call: TRBV20-1
clone_size: few
d_call: NA
j_call: TRBJ2-1
cdr3_nt: TGCAGTGCTAGAGATCGCCCTAACAATGAGCAGTTCTTC
cdr3_aa: CSARDRPNNEQFF

v_call: TRBV9
clone_size: NA
d_call: NA
j_call: TRBJ2-5
cdr3_nt: TGTGCCAGCAGCGCCAACTCAGGGCGGTTGGAGACCCAGTACTTC
cdr3_aa: CASSANSGRLETQYF

v_call: TRBV6-6
clone_size: NA
d_call: TRBD1
j_call: TRBJ2-7
cdr3_nt: TGTGCCAGTTCGGACAGGAGCTCCTACGAGCAGTACTTC
cdr3_aa: CASSDRSSYEQYF

v_call: TRBV7-6
clone_size: NA
d_call: NA
j_call: TRBJ1-5
cdr3_nt: TGTGCCAGCAGCTTAGGTTTTGGTGGCAATCAGCCCCAGCATTTT
cdr3_aa: CASSLGFGGNQPQHF

v_call: TRBV7-9
clone_size: NA
d_call: NA
j_call: TRBJ1-6
cdr3_nt: TGTGCCAGCAGCTTAGTCCCCGGATTCCTCCACTTT
cdr3_aa: CASSLVPGFLHF

v_call: TRBV10-3
clone_size: NA
d_call: TRBD1
j_call: TRBJ2-7
cdr3_nt: TGTGCCATCAGTGTACCGGGACAGGGTAACTACGAGCAGTACTTC
cdr3_aa: CAISVPGQGNYEQYF

v_call: TRBV20-1
clone_size: NA
d_call: TRBD1
j_call: TRBJ1-5
cdr3_nt: TGCAGTGCTAGACCGGCGACAGGGACTAGCAATCAGCCCCAGCATTTT
cdr3_aa: CSARPATGTSNQPQHF